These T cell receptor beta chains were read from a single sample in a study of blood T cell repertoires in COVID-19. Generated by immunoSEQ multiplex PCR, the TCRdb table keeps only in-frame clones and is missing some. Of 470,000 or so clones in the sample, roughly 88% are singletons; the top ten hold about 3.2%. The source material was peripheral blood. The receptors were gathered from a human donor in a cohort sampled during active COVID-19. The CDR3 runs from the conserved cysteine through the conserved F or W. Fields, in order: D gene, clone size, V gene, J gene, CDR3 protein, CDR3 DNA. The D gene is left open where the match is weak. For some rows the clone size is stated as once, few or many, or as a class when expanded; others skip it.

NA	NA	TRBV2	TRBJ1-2	CASTPPANYGYTF	TGTGCCAGCACCCCCCCCGCTAACTATGGCTACACCTTC
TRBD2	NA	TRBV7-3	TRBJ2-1	CASSLATPGTTNEQFF	TGTGCCAGCAGCTTAGCGACCCCCGGGACTACCAATGAGCAGTTCTTC
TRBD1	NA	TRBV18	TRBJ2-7	CASSLRQQGADEQYF	TGTGCCAGCTCACTCAGGCAACAGGGGGCAGACGAGCAGTACTTC
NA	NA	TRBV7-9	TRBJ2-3	CASSPNPRQRLKITDTQYF	TGTGCCAGCAGCCCCAACCCGAGACAGCGTCTAAAAATCACAGATACGCAGTATTTT
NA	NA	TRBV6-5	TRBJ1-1	CASVGGAPGTTEAFF	TGTGCCAGCGTTGGGGGGGCCCCAGGAACGACTGAAGCTTTCTTT
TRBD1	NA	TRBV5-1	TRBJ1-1	CASSLEGTGSTEAFF	TGCGCCAGCAGCTTGGAAGGGACAGGGAGCACTGAAGCTTTCTTT
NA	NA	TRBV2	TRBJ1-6	CASSARVSSYNSPLHF	TGTGCCAGCAGTGCGCGGGTGAGCTCCTATAATTCACCCCTCCACTTT
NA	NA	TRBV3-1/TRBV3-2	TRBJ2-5	CASSQGRRRAYIETQYF	TGTGCCAGCAGCCAAGGTCGAAGGAGGGCCTATATAGAGACCCAGTACTTC
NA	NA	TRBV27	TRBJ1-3	CASSPPAPLKGNTIYF	TGTGCCAGCAGTCCCCCCGCGCCGCTAAAAGGAAACACCATATATTTT
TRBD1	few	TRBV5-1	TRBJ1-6	CASTRTGTDSPLHF	TGCGCCAGCACCCGGACAGGGACGGATTCACCCCTCCACTTT
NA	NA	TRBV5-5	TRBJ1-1	CASSFLSNTEAFF	TGTGCCAGCAGCTTTCTCTCGAACACTGAAGCTTTCTTT
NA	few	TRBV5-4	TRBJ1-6	CASSLDRSSYNSPLHF	TGTGCCAGCAGCTTGGACAGGAGCTCCTATAATTCACCCCTCCACTTT
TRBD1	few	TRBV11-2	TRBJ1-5	CASSLGDRENQPQHF	TGTGCCAGCAGCTTAGGGGACAGGGAAAATCAGCCCCAGCATTTT
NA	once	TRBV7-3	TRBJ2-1	CASSTSSYNEQFF	TGTGCCAGCAGCACGAGCTCCTACAATGAGCAGTTCTTC
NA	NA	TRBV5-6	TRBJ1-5	CASSFLEQPQHF	TGTGCCAGCAGCTTTCTAGAGCAGCCCCAGCATTTT